The 11 T cell receptor beta chains listed next were all sequenced from one sample in a study of blood T cell repertoires in COVID-19. This table comes from immunoSEQ multiplex PCR, and its TCRdb copy is limited to in-frame clones, with some not included. The sample contains 150,000 to 200,000 clones, around nine tenths of which appear only once. Specimen: peripheral blood. The receptor source for this set is a man between 65 and 85 years old with acute or convalescent COVID-19.

The J gene is TRBJ2-1, the V gene TRBV2, with 8 bases lining up with TRBD2. The CDR3 covers 14 residues. Germline assignment: CDR1 SNHLY and CDR2 FYNNEI. For the CDR3, the DNA is TGTGTTTCGGAGCGGGGGATATCCTACAATGAGCAGTTCTTC. As protein: CVSERGISYNEQFF.

The CDR3 bases are TGCGCCAGCAGCTTTTCGGGAGTGAGCACCGGGGAGCTGTTTTTT. Its translation is CASSFSGVSTGELFF. This chain links TRBV5-1 with TRBJ2-2; D possibly corresponds to TRBD2 (6 bases). The CDR3 totals 15 residues. Germline V gene sequence: CDR1 SGHRS, CDR2 YFSETQ. Trimming left V 2 bases short and J 4 bases short, with 12 bases between. The full variable domain, its missing parts supplied by reference TRBV5-1 and TRBJ2-2, is KAGVTQTPRYLIKTRGQQVTLSCSPISGHRSVSWYQQTPGQGLQFLFEYFSETQRNKGNFPGRFSGRQFSNSRSEMNVSTLELGDSALYLCASSFSGVSTGELFFGEGSRLTVL.

The sample holds one count of this clone. The V call is TRBV18, the J call TRBJ2-3; 7 nucleotides align to TRBD1. Trimming removed 3 bases from V and 2 bases from J; junction bases left unmatched: 2. This CDR3 contains 14 residues. CDR1 is KGHSH and CDR2 is LQKENI in the germline V gene. The CDR3 DNA follows: TGTGCCAGCTCACCTGGACAGGCCACAGATACGCAGTATTTT. Its protein is CASSPGQATDTQYF.

V is TRBV19 and J is TRBJ1-1; D gene ambiguous. The CDR3 is 13 residues long. The V gene lost 6 bases and the J gene lost 7 bases, with 15 bases spanning the gap. Germline V gene lookup returns CDR1 LNHDA and CDR2 SQIVND (reference sequence). The CDR3 region has the DNA TGTGCCAGTAGCACTATAGAAGGGAGTGAAGCTTTCTTT. This sequence encodes CASSTIEGSEAFF.

This clone was found a few times. The chain is built from TRBV5-3 and TRBJ1-1; D is possibly TRBD1 (5 bases). TRBV5-3 is classed as an ORF, of uncertain function. V was cut by 10 bases and J by 1 base, with 17 bases left in between. This CDR3 has 14 residues. This CDR3 reads CAPMGQGENTEAFF. CDR3 nucleotides: TGTGCCCCTATGGGGCAGGGTGAGAACACTGAAGCTTTCTTT.

V is TRBV11-2 and J is TRBJ2-3; 15 bases map to TRBD2. The CDR3 spans 16 residues. Germline-derived CDR1 and CDR2 are SGHAT and FQNNGV. The V segment lost 3 bases and the J segment 6 bases; nucleotides outside the gene matches: 4. This CDR3 reads CASSFGLAGGLDTQYF. For the CDR3, the DNA is TGTGCCAGCAGCTTCGGACTAGCGGGAGGGTTGGATACGCAGTATTTT.

In nucleotides, the CDR3 is TGTGCAAGTCGTATCGGGTTTCTTCTGCGGATTCTAGCCAAAAACATTCAGTACTTC. Encoded protein: CASRIGFLLRILAKNIQYF. J is TRBJ2-4 and V is TRBV12-2; TRBD2 is taken as the D call from the table, unchecked against the DNA. TRBV12-2 is shown as a pseudogene. The CDR3 length is 19 residues.

This rearrangement joins TRBV9 to TRBJ1-1; a weak D match, TRBD1 (5 bases). V was shortened by 3 bases and J by 4 bases, with 19 bases between the two germline ends. Germline loops: CDR1 SGDLS, CDR2 YYNGEE. This CDR3 has 16 amino acids. CDR3 DNA: TGTGCCAGCAGCGGGCCCTCGGGGGGTTTGATCACTGAAGCTTTCTTT. This encodes CASSGPSGGLITEAFF.

The chain joins TRBV6-1 to TRBJ2-1; tentative D call: TRBD2 (7 bases). The V gene's germline CDR1 is MNHNS and CDR2 SASEGT. The CDR3 has 15 residues. The V gene lost 2 bases and the J gene lost 4 bases, with 12 bases spanning the gap. The CDR3: CASSELRGGYNEQFF. CDR3 nucleotides: TGTGCCAGCAGTGAATTGAGGGGGGGGTACAATGAGCAGTTCTTC.

A single count supports this clone. This chain joins TRBV19 and TRBJ2-7, with 8 bases matching TRBD1. J lost 6 bases, V lost 5 bases, and 3 bases had no gene match. CDR1 is LNHDA and CDR2 is SQIVND in the germline V gene (reference sequence). The CDR3 totals 12 residues. The CDR3 region is CASSSDRGEQYF. CDR3 nucleotides: TGTGCCAGTAGTTCAGACAGGGGCGAGCAGTACTTC.

V and J are TRBV7-9 and TRBJ2-7, with D unresolved. With 1 base removed from V and 5 bases from J, the gap between germline ends came to 9 bases. The CDR3 contains 13 residues. Germline V CDR1 and CDR2: SEHNR, FQNEAQ (reference sequence). DNA for the CDR3: TGTGCCAGCAGCTTAGACAGTTACGACGAGCAGTACTTC. Translated: CASSLDSYDEQYF.